The T cell receptor beta chain under discussion was sequenced for a study of OX40 agonist ivuxolimab in advanced cancers. Study-level information: A diagnosis of hepatocellular carcinoma, melanoma, renal cell or head and neck cancer was present in dose-escalation patients. General study points: The investigators did not determine what antigen specificity the expanded peripheral T cells had. Among some nonresponders, normalized T-cell clonal expansion was also low.

With 0 bases removed from V and 1 base from J, the gap between germline ends came to 7 bases. The CDR3 has 15 amino acids. The V gene's germline CDR1 is LGHNA and CDR2 YSLEER. Concerning this clone: Antigen: not known.

Assay used: immunoSEQ multiplex PCR; TCRdb lists only in-frame clones, some missing. The table lists under 50,000 clones, approximately 85% of them singletons. Here the sequenced sample was CD4+ or CD8+ T cells sorted from blood, taken in a trial of the OX40 agonist ivuxolimab. The chain joins TRBV4-3 to TRBJ1-3, with D perhaps matching TRBD1 (5 bases). This clonotype was sampled from an adult with an advanced solid tumor such as melanoma, head and neck, liver or kidney cancer. The CDR3 DNA reads TGCGCCAGCAGCCAAGAAGGGACTTCTGGAAACACCATATATTTT. Its protein is CASSQEGTSGNTIYF.